Each of the 22 T cell receptor beta chains below was sequenced from the same sample in a study of blood T cell repertoires in COVID-19. Some clones are missing from TCRdb's copy, which holds only in-frame ones; the method was immunoSEQ multiplex PCR. Of 200,000 to 250,000 clones listed, around 90% were seen once; the top ten hold 10% to 13%. Material for sequencing was PBMCs or T cells enriched from blood (not recorded which). The receptor set was obtained from a man aged 25 to 40 who had recovered from COVID-19.

The rearrangement joins TRBV19 to TRBJ2-5; 9 nucleotides align to TRBD1. The CDR3 contains 16 residues. V was clipped by 5 bases and J by 5 bases; unmatched bases: 12. From germline, CDR1 is LNHDA and CDR2 SQIVND (reference sequence). This chain's CDR3 is CASSGYEDRGRETQYF. The DNA for the CDR3 is TGTGCCAGTAGTGGATATGAGGACAGGGGAAGGGAGACCCAGTACTTC.

The chain links TRBV5-1 to TRBJ2-1, with D maybe TRBD2 (5 bases). This CDR3 region has 15 residues. Looked up from germline, CDR1 is SGHRS and CDR2 is YFSETQ. With 2 bases removed from V and 2 bases from J, the gap between germline ends came to 11 bases. CDR3 in amino acids: CASSLIAPTYNEQFF. The CDR3 DNA reads as TGCGCCAGCAGCTTAATAGCGCCGACCTACAATGAGCAGTTCTTC.

The chain joins TRBV5-1 to TRBJ2-5; 8 bases fit TRBD1. Looked up from germline, CDR1 is SGHRS and CDR2 is YFSETQ. Unmatched junction bases numbered 11, after V lost 3 bases and J lost 7 bases. The CDR3 covers 15 residues. The DNA for the CDR3 is TGCGCCAGCAGCTCTAGACAGGGGCAGGGAGGGACCCAGTACTTC. Translation gives CASSSRQGQGGTQYF.

The chain has TRBV6-2 or TRBV6-3 and TRBJ2-2; weak D call: TRBD2 (6 bases). The CDR3 has 18 residues. V was pared by 1 base and J by 6 bases, with 21 bases between. Germline assignment: CDR1 MNHEY and CDR2 SVGEGT. CDR3 amino acids: CASSYWDFGGAESGELFF. CDR3 coding DNA: TGTGCCAGCAGTTACTGGGACTTTGGAGGGGCCGAATCCGGGGAGCTGTTTTTT.

The rearrangement uses TRBV5-4 and TRBJ1-1; D possibly corresponds to TRBD1 (6 bases). Germline V CDR1 and CDR2: SGHNT, YYREEE (reference sequence). The CDR3 runs to 14 residues. V lost 6 bases and J lost 5, with 17 bases in between. The CDR3 DNA is TGTGCCAGCACCCTATCACAGGGCCGAACTGAAGCTTTCTTT. Protein: CASTLSQGRTEAFF.

The chain is built from TRBV30 and TRBJ1-1; 8 nucleotides match TRBD1. With V trimmed by 0 bases and J by 3 bases, 3 bases remained unmatched. The germline gives CDR1 GTSNPN, CDR2 SVGIG (reference sequence). This CDR3 is 14 amino acids long. CDR3 in amino acids: CAWSVGRGHTEAFF. As DNA, the CDR3 is TGTGCCTGGAGTGTAGGCAGGGGGCACACTGAAGCTTTCTTT.

V is TRBV10-2 and J is TRBJ1-3; 10 nucleotides line up with TRBD1. The CDR3 spans 16 residues. Germline loops: CDR1 WSHSY, CDR2 SAAADI. With V trimmed by 6 bases and J by 4 bases, 9 bases remained unmatched. The CDR3 DNA reads TGCGCCAGCAGCGGGACAGGGGCAATCCGGGGAAACACCATATATTTT. Residues: CASSGTGAIRGNTIYF.

The chain uses TRBV4-1 and TRBJ2-7; the D gene is possibly TRBD1 (6 bases). Germline CDR1 MGHRA, CDR2 YSYEKL. CDR3 size: 14 residues. V lost 3 bases to trimming and J lost 2 bases, with 11 bases between them. The CDR3 loop is CASSQTGGPYEQYF. DNA of the CDR3: TGCGCCAGCAGCCAGACAGGTGGTCCCTACGAGCAGTACTTC.

V usage is TRBV6-5 and J usage is TRBJ2-7; D perhaps matches TRBD1 (5 bases). There are 13 residues in the CDR3. CDR1 is MNHEY, CDR2 SVGAGI, per germline. V was trimmed by 6 bases and J by 1 base, leaving 10 bases between them. The CDR3 region has the DNA TGTGCCAGCAGGATGACAGCATCCTACGAGCAGTACTTC. Residues: CASRMTASYEQYF.

This chain joins TRBV15 and TRBJ1-3, with 7 nucleotides matching TRBD1. This CDR3 is built from 14 residues. Germline CDR1 reads LNHNV; CDR2 reads YYDKDF (reference sequence). Losses at the gene ends were 0 bases for V and 4 bases for J; bases not matched to a gene: 0. This CDR3 is CATSREDRGNTIYF. CDR3 DNA sequence: TGTGCCACCAGCAGAGAGGACAGGGGAAACACCATATATTTT.

The V gene is TRBV3-1 (or the pseudogene TRBV3-2), the J gene TRBJ2-1; D may be TRBD1 (5 bases). The CDR3 is 13 amino acids. Germline assignment: CDR1 LGHDT and CDR2 YNNKEL (reference sequence). V lost 4 bases and J lost 5, with 9 bases in between. The CDR3 spells CASSRTPHNEQFF. In nucleotides, the CDR3 is TGTGCCAGCAGCCGGACACCGCACAATGAGCAGTTCTTC.

This chain uses TRBV10-3 with TRBJ2-3; 9 nucleotides match TRBD2. The J segment lost 2 bases and the V segment lost 6 bases, leaving 21 bases of the junction unmatched. The germline gives CDR1 ENHRY, CDR2 SYGVKD. The CDR3 is 20 residues long. The CDR3 bases are TGTGCCATCAGGGGACAGCCGGGACTAGCTCTACCGACCTCCACAGATACGCAGTATTTT. Protein sequence: CAIRGQPGLALPTSTDTQYF.

This sequence joins TRBV3-1 (or the pseudogene TRBV3-2) and TRBJ2-3; 7 bases line up with TRBD2. The CDR3 has 17 residues. The germline CDR1 and CDR2 sequences are LGHDT and YNNKEL (reference sequence). V dropped 1 base and J dropped 0; count of bases not matched to a gene: 7. The DNA of the CDR3 is TGTGCCAGCAGCCAAGCGGGAGGAGTAACTAGCACAGATACGCAGTATTTT. Translation: CASSQAGGVTSTDTQYF.

CDR3 loop: CASSKSGTVSNQPQHF. DNA of the CDR3: TGTGCCAGTAGTAAATCGGGGACAGTTAGCAATCAGCCCCAGCATTTT. The genes are TRBV19 and TRBJ1-5; 7 nucleotides match TRBD1. The CDR3 is 16 residues long. V gave up 4 bases and J gave up 0 bases; unmatched junction bases: 6. Germline V lookup: CDR1 LNHDA, CDR2 SQIVND (reference sequence).

The chain uses TRBV9 and TRBJ2-2, with 7 bases aligning to TRBD2. Germline CDR1 reads SGDLS; CDR2 reads YYNGEE. This CDR3 region has 17 residues. The V gene end was trimmed by 2 bases and the J gene end by 1 base; junction bases not matched to a gene: 8. The CDR3 DNA sequence: TGTGCCAGCAGCGTCAGCTCGTCTAGCGGGAACACCGGGGAGCTGTTTTTT. Protein: CASSVSSSSGNTGELFF.

The chain joins TRBV4-1 to TRBJ1-6; D perhaps matches TRBD1 (5 bases). The germline gives CDR1 MGHRA, CDR2 YSYEKL. V was pared by 3 bases and J by 5 bases, with 11 bases between. This CDR3 comprises 15 residues. CDR3 nucleotide sequence: TGCGCCAGCAGCCACTTTCAGGGCCATAATTCACCCCTCCACTTT. It translates to CASSHFQGHNSPLHF.

The chain couples TRBV23-1 to TRBJ2-7; 9 nucleotides match TRBD2. TRBV23-1 is noted as an ORF with a role that remains uncertain. The CDR3 length is 17 residues. The V segment lost 1 base and the J segment 3 bases; nucleotides outside the gene matches: 10. The CDR3 loop reads CASSQLTSGRIIYEQYF. CDR3 coding DNA: TGCGCCAGCAGTCAATTGACCAGCGGGAGGATTATCTACGAGCAGTACTTC.

The chain uses TRBV11-2 and TRBJ2-2; a weak D match, TRBD1 (5 bases). The V end was cut by 3 bases, the J end by 7 bases, with 12 bases between. Germline assignment: CDR1 SGHAT and CDR2 FQNNGV. The CDR3 has 14 residues. The CDR3 DNA sequence: TGTGCCAGCAGCTTGGACATACCAGGCGGGGAGCTGTTTTTT. Amino acids: CASSLDIPGGELFF.

The gene calls are TRBV5-1 and TRBJ2-1, with 8 bases aligning to TRBD2. From germline, CDR1 is SGHRS and CDR2 YFSETQ. The CDR3 covers 16 residues. After removal of 0 bases from V and 4 bases from J, the junction contained 6 bases not matched to a gene. In DNA, the CDR3 is TGCGCCAGCAGCTTGGCCCCTACGGGGGGGTACAATGAGCAGTTCTTC. Translating it yields CASSLAPTGGYNEQFF.

This clone appeared a single time. The genes are TRBV7-9 and TRBJ2-3; TRBD2 matches 10 bases. The CDR3 spans 17 residues. CDR1 SEHNR and CDR2 FQNEAQ come from the germline V gene (reference sequence). With V trimmed by 2 bases and J by 1 base, 6 bases remained unmatched. The CDR3 region has the DNA TGTGCCAGCAGCTTACGCAGACTAGCGGGTGGCACAGATACGCAGTATTTT. Protein sequence: CASSLRRLAGGTDTQYF.

J is TRBJ1-3 and V is TRBV2; D ambiguous. The germline V gene encodes CDR1 SNHLY and CDR2 FYNNEI. V was shortened by 5 bases and J by 4 bases, with 12 bases between the two germline ends. This CDR3 comprises 14 residues. The DNA for the CDR3 is TGTGCCAGCAGTTCCTACGGGATAGGAAACACCATATATTTT. As protein: CASSSYGIGNTIYF.

The chain carries TRBV28 and TRBJ2-6; D perhaps matches TRBD2 (6 bases). In germline, CDR1 is MDHEN, CDR2 SYDVKM. This CDR3 contains 19 residues. V was shortened by 4 bases and J by 0 bases, with 19 bases between the two germline ends. In DNA form, the CDR3 reads TGTGCCAGCAGTTCACCCCTCGTTGGGAGGAGCTCTGGGGCCAACGTCCTGACTTTC. It codes for CASSSPLVGRSSGANVLTF.